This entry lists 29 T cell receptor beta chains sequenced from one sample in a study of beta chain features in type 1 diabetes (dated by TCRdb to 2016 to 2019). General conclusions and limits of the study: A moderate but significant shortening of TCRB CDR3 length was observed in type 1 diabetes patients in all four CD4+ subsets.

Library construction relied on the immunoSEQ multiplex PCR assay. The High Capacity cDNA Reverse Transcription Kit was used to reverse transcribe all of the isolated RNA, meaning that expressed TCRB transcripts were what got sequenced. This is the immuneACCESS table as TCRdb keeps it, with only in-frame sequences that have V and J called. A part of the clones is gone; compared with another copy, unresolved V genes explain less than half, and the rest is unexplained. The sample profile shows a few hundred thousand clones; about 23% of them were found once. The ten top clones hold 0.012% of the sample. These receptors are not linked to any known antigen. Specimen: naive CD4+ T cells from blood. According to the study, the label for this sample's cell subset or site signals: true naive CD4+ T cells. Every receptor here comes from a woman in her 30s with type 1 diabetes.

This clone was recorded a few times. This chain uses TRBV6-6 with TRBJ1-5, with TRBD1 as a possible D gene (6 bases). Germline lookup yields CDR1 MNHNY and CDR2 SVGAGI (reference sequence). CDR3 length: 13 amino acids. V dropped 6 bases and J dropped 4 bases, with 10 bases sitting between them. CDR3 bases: TGTGCCAGCAGATATGACAGGAATCAGCCCCAGCATTTT. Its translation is CASRYDRNQPQHF.

The CDR3 nucleotides are TGCGCCAGCAGCTTGGCTACAGTCACCTATGGCTACACCTTC. Its translation is CASSLATVTYGYTF. The chain has TRBV5-1 and TRBJ1-2; unclear D gene. V lost 0 bases and J lost 4, with 10 bases in between. CDR3 size: 14 residues. Per the germline V gene, CDR1 is SGHRS and CDR2 is YFSETQ.

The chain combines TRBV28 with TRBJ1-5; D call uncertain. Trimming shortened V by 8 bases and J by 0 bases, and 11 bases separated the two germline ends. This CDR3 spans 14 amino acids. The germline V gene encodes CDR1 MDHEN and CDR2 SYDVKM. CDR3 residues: CASGGSYSNQPQHF. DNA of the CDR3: TGTGCCAGCGGAGGCAGCTATAGCAATCAGCCCCAGCATTTT. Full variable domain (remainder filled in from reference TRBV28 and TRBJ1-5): DVKVTQSSRYLVKRTGEKVFLECVQDMDHENMFWYRQDPGLGLRLIYFSYDVKMKEKGDIPEGYSVSREKKERFSLILESASTNQTSMYLCASGGSYSNQPQHFGDGTRLSIL.

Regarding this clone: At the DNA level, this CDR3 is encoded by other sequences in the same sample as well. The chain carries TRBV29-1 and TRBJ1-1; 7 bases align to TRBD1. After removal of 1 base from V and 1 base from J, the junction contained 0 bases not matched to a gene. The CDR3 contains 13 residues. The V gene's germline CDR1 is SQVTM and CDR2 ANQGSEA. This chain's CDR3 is CSVEGQGNTEAFF. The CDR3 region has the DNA TGCAGCGTTGAAGGACAGGGGAACACTGAAGCTTTCTTT.

The CDR3 coding sequence is TGTGCCAGCAGTGAACCGGGGACAGGGTCCGGGACCCAGTACTTC. This encodes CASSEPGTGSGTQYF. The rearrangement uses TRBV25-1 and TRBJ2-5; 9 bases are a match to TRBD1. After removal of 2 bases from V and 7 bases from J, the junction contained 8 bases not matched to a gene. CDR1 is MGHDK and CDR2 is SYGVNS in the germline V gene. This CDR3 has 15 amino acids.

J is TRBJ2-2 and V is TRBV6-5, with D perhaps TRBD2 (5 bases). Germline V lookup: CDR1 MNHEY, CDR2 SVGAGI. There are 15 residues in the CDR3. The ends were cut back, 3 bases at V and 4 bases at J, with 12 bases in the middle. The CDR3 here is CASSYDGGFTGELFF. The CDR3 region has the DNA TGTGCCAGCAGTTATGACGGAGGTTTCACCGGGGAGCTGTTTTTT.

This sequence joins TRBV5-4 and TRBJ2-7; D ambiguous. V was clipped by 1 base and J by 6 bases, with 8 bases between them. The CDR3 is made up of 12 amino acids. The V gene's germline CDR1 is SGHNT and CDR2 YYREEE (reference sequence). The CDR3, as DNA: TGTGCCAGCAGCTTGAACCCCGGCGAGCAGTACTTC. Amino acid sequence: CASSLNPGEQYF.

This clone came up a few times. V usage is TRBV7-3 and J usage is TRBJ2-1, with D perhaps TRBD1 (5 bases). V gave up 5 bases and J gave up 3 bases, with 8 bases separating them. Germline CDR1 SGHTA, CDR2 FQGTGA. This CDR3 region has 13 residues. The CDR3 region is CASSLRDYNEQFF. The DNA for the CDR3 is TGTGCCAGCAGCCTCAGGGACTACAATGAGCAGTTCTTC.

In DNA, the CDR3 is TGCAGTGCTACCCACTACAATGAGCAGTTCTTC. The encoded protein is CSATHYNEQFF. V usage is TRBV20-1 and J usage is TRBJ2-1; D gene uncertain. The V end lost 4 bases, the J end lost 3 bases, and 4 bases lay between the germline ends. Germline CDR1 is DFQATT and CDR2 is SNEGSKA (reference sequence). The CDR3 spans 11 residues.

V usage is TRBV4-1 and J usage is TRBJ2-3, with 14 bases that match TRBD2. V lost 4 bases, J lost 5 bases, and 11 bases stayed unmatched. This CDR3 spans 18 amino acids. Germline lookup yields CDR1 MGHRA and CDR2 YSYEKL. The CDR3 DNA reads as TGCGCCAGCAGCCCAACACCAGGACTAGCGGGAGGTGGAGATACGCAGTATTTT. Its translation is CASSPTPGLAGGGDTQYF.

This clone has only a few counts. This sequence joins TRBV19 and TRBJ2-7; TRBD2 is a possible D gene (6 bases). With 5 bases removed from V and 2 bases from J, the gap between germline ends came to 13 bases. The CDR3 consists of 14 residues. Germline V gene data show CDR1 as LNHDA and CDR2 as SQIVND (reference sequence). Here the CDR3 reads CASSFRSGTYEQYF. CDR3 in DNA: TGTGCCAGTAGTTTTCGTAGCGGTACCTACGAGCAGTACTTC.

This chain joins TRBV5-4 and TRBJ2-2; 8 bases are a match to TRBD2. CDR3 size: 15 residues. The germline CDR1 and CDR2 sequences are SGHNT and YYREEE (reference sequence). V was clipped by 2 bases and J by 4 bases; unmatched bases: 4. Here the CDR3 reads CASSFGLAFTGELFF. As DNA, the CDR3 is TGTGCCAGCAGCTTTGGACTAGCTTTCACCGGGGAGCTGTTTTTT.

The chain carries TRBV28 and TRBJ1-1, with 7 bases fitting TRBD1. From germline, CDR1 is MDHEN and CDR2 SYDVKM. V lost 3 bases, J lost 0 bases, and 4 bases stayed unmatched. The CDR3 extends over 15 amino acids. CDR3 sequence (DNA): TGTGCCAGCAGTTTGCCACAGGGGATGAACACTGAAGCTTTCTTT. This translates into CASSLPQGMNTEAFF. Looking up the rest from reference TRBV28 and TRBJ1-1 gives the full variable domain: DVKVTQSSRYLVKRTGEKVFLECVQDMDHENMFWYRQDPGLGLRLIYFSYDVKMKEKGDIPEGYSVSREKKERFSLILESASTNQTSMYLCASSLPQGMNTEAFFGQGTRLTVV.

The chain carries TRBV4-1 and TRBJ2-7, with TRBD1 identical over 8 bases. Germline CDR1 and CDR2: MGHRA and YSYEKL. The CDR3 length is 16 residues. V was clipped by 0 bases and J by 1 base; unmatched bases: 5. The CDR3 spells CASSQDWGTGSYEQYF. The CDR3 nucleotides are TGCGCCAGCAGCCAAGACTGGGGGACAGGATCCTACGAGCAGTACTTC.

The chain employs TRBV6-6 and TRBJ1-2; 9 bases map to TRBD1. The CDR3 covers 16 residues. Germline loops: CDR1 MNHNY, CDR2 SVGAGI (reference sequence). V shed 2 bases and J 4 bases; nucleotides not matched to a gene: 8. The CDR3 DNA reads TGTGCCAGCAGTTACCCCGGACAGGGGTATAGCTATGGCTACACCTTC. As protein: CASSYPGQGYSYGYTF.

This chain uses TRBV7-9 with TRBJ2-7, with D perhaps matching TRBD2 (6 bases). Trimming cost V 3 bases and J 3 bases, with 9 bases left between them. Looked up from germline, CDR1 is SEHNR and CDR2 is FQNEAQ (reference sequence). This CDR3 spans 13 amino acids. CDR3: CASSFYSGYEQYF. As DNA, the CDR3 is TGTGCCAGCAGCTTTTATAGCGGCTACGAGCAGTACTTC.

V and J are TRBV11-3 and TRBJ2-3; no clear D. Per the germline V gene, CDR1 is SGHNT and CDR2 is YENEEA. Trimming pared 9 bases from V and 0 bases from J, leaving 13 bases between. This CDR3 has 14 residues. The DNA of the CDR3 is TGTGCCAGTAAACTGCTATCTAGCACAGATACGCAGTATTTT. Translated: CASKLLSSTDTQYF.

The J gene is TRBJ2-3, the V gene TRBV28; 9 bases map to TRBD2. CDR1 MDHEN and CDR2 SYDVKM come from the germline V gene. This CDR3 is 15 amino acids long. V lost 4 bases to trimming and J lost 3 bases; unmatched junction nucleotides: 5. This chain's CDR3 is CASSSLAGVTDTQYF. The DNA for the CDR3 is TGTGCCAGCAGTTCCTTAGCGGGAGTGACAGATACGCAGTATTTT.

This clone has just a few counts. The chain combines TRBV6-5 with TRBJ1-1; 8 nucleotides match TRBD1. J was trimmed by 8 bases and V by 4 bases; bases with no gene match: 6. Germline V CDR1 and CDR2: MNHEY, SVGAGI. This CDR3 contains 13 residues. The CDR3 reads CASSSRDRQEAFF. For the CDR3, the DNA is TGTGCCAGCAGTTCCCGGGACAGGCAAGAAGCTTTCTTT.

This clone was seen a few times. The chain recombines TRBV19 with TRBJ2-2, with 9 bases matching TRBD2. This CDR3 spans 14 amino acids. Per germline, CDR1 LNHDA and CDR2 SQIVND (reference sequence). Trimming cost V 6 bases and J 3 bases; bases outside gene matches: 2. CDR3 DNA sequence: TGTGCCAGTAGCCAGCGGGAGGACACCGGGGAGCTGTTTTTT. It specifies CASSQREDTGELFF.

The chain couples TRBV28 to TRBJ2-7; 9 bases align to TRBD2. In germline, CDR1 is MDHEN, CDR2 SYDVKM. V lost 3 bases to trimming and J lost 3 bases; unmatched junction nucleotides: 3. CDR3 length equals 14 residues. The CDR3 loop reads CASSFSGSIYEQYF. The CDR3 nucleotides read TGTGCCAGCAGTTTTAGCGGGAGCATCTACGAGCAGTACTTC.

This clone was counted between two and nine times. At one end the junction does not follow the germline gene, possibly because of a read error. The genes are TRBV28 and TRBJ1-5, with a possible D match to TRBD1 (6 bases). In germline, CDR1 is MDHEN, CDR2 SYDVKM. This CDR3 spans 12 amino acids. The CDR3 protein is CTSSKGDQPQHF. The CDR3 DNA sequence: TGTACCAGCAGTAAGGGGGATCAGCCCCAGCATTTT.

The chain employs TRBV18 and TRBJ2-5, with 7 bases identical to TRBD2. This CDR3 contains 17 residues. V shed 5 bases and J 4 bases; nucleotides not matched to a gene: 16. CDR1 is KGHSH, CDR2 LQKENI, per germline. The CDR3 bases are TGTGCCAGCTCATCCCGACGATCTGGAGGGGAGGGAGAGACCCAGTACTTC. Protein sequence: CASSSRRSGGEGETQYF.

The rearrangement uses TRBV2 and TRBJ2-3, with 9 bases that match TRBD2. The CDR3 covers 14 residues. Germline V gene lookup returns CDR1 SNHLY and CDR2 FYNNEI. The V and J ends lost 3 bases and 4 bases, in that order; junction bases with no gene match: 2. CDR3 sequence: CASSDLAGPDTQYF. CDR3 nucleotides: TGTGCCAGCAGTGATCTAGCGGGACCAGATACGCAGTATTTT.

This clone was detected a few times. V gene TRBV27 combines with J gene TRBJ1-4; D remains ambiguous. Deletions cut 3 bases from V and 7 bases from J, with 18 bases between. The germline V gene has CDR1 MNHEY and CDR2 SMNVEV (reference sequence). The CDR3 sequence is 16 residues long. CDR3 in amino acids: CASSFSPPRLGEKLFF. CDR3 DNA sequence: TGTGCCAGCAGTTTTTCGCCGCCTAGACTTGGTGAAAAACTGTTTTTT.

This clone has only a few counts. CDR3 nucleotides: TGTGCCAGCAGCGGACGATTACAGGGGGGTGGAAACACCATATATTTT. Translation gives CASSGRLQGGGNTIYF. The chain is built from TRBV7-9 and TRBJ1-3; 8 bases are a match to TRBD1. CDR1 and CDR2 from the germline V gene are SEHNR and FQNEAQ (reference sequence). CDR3 length: 16 residues. V gave up 5 bases and J gave up 3 bases; unmatched junction bases: 9.

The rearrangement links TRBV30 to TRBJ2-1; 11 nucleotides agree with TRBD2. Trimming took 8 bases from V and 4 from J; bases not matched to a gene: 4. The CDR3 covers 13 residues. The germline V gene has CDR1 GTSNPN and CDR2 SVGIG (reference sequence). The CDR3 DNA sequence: TGTGCCGGGGGGACTAGCGGATACAATGAGCAGTTCTTC. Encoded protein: CAGGTSGYNEQFF. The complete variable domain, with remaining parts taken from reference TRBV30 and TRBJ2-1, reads SQTIHQWPATLVQPVGSPLSLECTVEGTSNPNLYWYRQAAGRGLQLLFYSVGIGQISSEVPQNLSASRPQDRQFILSSKKLLLSDSGFYLCAGGTSGYNEQFFGPGTRLTVL.

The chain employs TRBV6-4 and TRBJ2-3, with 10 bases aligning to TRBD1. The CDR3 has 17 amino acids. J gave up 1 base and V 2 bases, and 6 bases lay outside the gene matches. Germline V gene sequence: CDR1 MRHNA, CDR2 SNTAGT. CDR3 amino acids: CASSDGTGVAGTDTQYF. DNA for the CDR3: TGTGCCAGCAGTGACGGGACAGGGGTTGCTGGCACAGATACGCAGTATTTT.

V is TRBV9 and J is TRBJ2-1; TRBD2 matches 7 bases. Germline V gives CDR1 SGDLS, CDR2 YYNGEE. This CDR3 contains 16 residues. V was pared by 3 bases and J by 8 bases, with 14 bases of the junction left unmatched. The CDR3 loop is CASSALGAGAIYEQFF. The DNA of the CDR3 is TGTGCCAGCAGCGCGCTTGGGGCGGGAGCGATCTATGAGCAGTTCTTC. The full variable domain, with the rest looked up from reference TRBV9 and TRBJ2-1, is DSGVTQTPKHLITATGQRVTLRCSPRSGDLSVYWYQQSLDQGLQFLIQYYNGEERAKGNILERFSAQQFPDLHSELNLSSLELGDSALYFCASSALGAGAIYEQFFGPGTRLTVL.